A single sample is the source of the 10 T cell receptor beta chains below, sequenced in a study of T-cell memory formation after mild COVID-19. MiXCR, applied by TCRdb to the 5' RACE reads, yields one record per CDR3 protein. The sample carries 500,000 to 650,000 distinct CDR3 sequences, less than 25% recorded once. The sample was PBMCs or a T cell subset sorted from them (not recorded which). Receptor source: an adult woman who had mild COVID-19 (a few samples of this study predate the infection). Cell type and time point are not known.

The genes are TRBV7-6 and TRBJ1-3, with 9 bases fitting TRBD1. Germline CDR1 reads SGHVS; CDR2 reads FNYEAQ. The CDR3 loop spans 17 amino acids. V shed 0 bases, J shed 4 bases, and the junction held 7 bases outside the gene matches. CDR3 residues: CASSLAPGQGTGNTIYF. The DNA for the CDR3 is TGTGCCAGCAGCTTAGCCCCGGGACAGGGTACCGGAAACACCATATATTTT.

This clonotype appeared a single time. The V call is TRBV5-1, the J call TRBJ2-3; 16 bases line up with TRBD2. J lost 4 bases, V lost 1 base, and 3 bases had no gene match. Germline V gives CDR1 SGHRS, CDR2 YFSETQ. There are 17 residues in the CDR3. The CDR3 nucleotides are TGCGCCAGCAGCTTGTCCGGGACTAGCGGGAGGGCAGATACGCAGTATTTT. As protein: CASSLSGTSGRADTQYF. The variable domain in full, completed from reference TRBV5-1 and TRBJ2-3, reads KAGVTQTPRYLIKTRGQQVTLSCSPISGHRSVSWYQQTPGQGLQFLFEYFSETQRNKGNFPGRFSGRQFSNSRSEMNVSTLELGDSALYLCASSLSGTSGRADTQYFGPGTRLTVL.

V is TRBV5-1 and J is TRBJ1-2; 11 bases map to TRBD1. This CDR3 has 15 amino acids. V lost 4 bases to trimming and J lost 2 bases; unmatched junction nucleotides: 4. CDR1 and CDR2 (germline): SGHRS, YFSETQ. CDR3 region: CASSLGQGVNYGYTF. The CDR3 nucleotides are TGCGCCAGCAGCCTGGGACAGGGGGTGAACTATGGCTACACCTTC.

This clonotype was seen a handful of times. The chain combines TRBV25-1 with TRBJ1-1; perhaps TRBD1 as D (5 bases). The CDR3 runs to 13 residues. Germline V gene sequence: CDR1 MGHDK, CDR2 SYGVNS. V was cut by 3 bases and J by 7 bases, with 12 bases left in between. The CDR3 is CASSDPGRFEAFF. The CDR3 nucleotides read TGTGCCAGCAGTGACCCAGGGCGTTTTGAAGCTTTCTTT.

There are many counts of this clonotype. The CDR3 loop reads CASSFYGLNTGELFF. For the CDR3, the DNA is TGTGCCAGCAGCTTCTACGGGTTGAACACCGGGGAGCTGTTTTTT. J is TRBJ2-2 and V is TRBV7-9; D remains ambiguous. V lost 3 bases, J lost 1 base, and 9 bases lay in between. Germline lookup yields CDR1 SEHNR and CDR2 FQNEAQ (reference sequence). The CDR3 runs 15 residues.

This chain uses TRBV15 with TRBJ2-7; 7 positions match TRBD1. The CDR3 is made up of 15 amino acids. Trimming at V came to 6 bases and at J to 4 bases, leaving 12 bases not matched to a gene. In germline, CDR1 is LNHNV, CDR2 YYDKDF (reference sequence). The CDR3 reads CATSRRDRLPYEQYF. The CDR3 region has the DNA TGTGCCACCAGTCGTAGGGACAGACTCCCTTACGAGCAGTACTTC.

The rearrangement links TRBV21-1 to TRBJ2-1; the table's TRBD2 call for D was not verified on the DNA. TRBV21-1 represents a pseudogene. This CDR3 has 18 residues. DNA for the CDR3: TGTGCCAGCAGCAACTCTGCCAGGCCGGGAGGGCCAGGCAATGAGCAGTTCTTC. The encoded protein is CASSNSARPGGPGNEQFF.

The chain is built from TRBV12-3 or TRBV12-4 and TRBJ1-1; D gene unclear. This CDR3 contains 14 residues. V was clipped by 6 bases and J by 2 bases, with 13 bases between them. The CDR3 coding sequence is TGTGCCAGCAGCTATAACAGCAGAAACACTGAAGCTTTCTTT. Protein: CASSYNSRNTEAFF.

This clonotype was recorded a few times. V gene TRBV5-1 combines with J gene TRBJ2-7, with 8 bases identical to TRBD1. The germline gives CDR1 SGHRS, CDR2 YFSETQ. J gave up 5 bases and V 2 bases, and 6 bases lay outside the gene matches. The CDR3 has 14 residues. The DNA for the CDR3 is TGCGCCAGCAGCTTTGGACAGGGATACGACGAGCAGTACTTC. Its translation: CASSFGQGYDEQYF.

V gene TRBV4-2 combines with J gene TRBJ1-6, with D uncertain. The germline CDR1 and CDR2 sequences are LGHNA and YNFKEQ. The CDR3 runs to 15 residues. V dropped 1 base and J dropped 8 bases, with 12 bases sitting between them. CDR3 region: CASSQVRVSDSPLHF. The CDR3 DNA reads as TGTGCCAGCAGCCAAGTTAGGGTATCTGATTCACCCCTCCACTTT.